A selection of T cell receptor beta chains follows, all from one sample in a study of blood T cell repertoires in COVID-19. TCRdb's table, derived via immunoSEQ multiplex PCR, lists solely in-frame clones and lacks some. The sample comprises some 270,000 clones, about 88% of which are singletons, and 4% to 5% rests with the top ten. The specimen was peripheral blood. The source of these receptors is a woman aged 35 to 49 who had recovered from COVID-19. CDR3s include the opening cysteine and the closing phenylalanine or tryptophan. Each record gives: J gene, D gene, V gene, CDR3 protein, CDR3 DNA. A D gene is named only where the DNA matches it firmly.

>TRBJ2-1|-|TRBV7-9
CASSLRGLMRGNEQFF
TGTGCCAGCAGCTTAAGGGGCTTAATGCGGGGCAATGAGCAGTTCTTC
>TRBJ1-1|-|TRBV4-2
CASSLASGSAFF
TGTGCCAGCAGCCTGGCCTCGGGATCAGCTTTCTTT
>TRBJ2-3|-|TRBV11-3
CASSSLAQALGLPAVDTQYF
TGTGCCAGCAGCTCACTAGCACAGGCACTGGGTTTACCAGCGGTAGATACGCAGTATTTT
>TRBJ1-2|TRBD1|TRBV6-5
CASSLGQGAGYTF
TGTGCCAGCAGCCTGGGACAGGGGGCTGGCTACACCTTC
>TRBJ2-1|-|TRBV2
CASSEAQGRRSGEQFF
TGTGCCAGCAGTGAAGCTCAGGGGCGCCGATCGGGTGAGCAGTTCTTC
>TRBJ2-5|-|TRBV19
CASLGLGETQYF
TGTGCCAGTCTGGGACTGGGAGAGACCCAGTACTTC
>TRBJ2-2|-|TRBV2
CASTTGWSNTGELFF
TGTGCCAGCACAACGGGGTGGTCAAACACCGGGGAGCTGTTTTTT
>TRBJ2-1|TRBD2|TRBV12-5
CATSGLVNNEQFF
TGTGCTACCTCCGGACTAGTTAATAATGAGCAGTTCTTC
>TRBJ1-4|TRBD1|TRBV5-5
CASSPDRGDEKLFF
TGTGCCAGCAGCCCGGACAGGGGCGATGAAAAACTGTTTTTT
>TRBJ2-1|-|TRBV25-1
CASSESYSYNEQFF
TGTGCCAGCAGTGAATCTTACAGCTACAATGAGCAGTTCTTC
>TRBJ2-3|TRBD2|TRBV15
CATSNPLAGKTDTQYF
TGTGCCACCAGCAATCCTCTAGCGGGAAAGACAGATACGCAGTATTTT
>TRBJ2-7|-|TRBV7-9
CASSSPGVSYEQYF
TGTGCCAGCTCGTCCCCCGGGGTCTCCTACGAGCAGTACTTC
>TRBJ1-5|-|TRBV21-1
CASIRPGQGFRQPQHF
TGTGCCAGCATACGTCCGGGACAGGGTTTTCGTCAGCCCCAGCATTTT